A single TCR beta chain is shown here with its context. This clonotype was observed at least ten times. Its antigen is unknown. It has no much larger one-base neighbor in the sample; base qualities were not kept. This sample is part of a study of patients and donors after allogeneic stem cell transplantation (TCRdb year 2020). The germline V gene provides CDR1 MNHEY and CDR2 SVGAGI. There are 14 amino acids in the CDR3, from cysteine to phenylalanine inclusive. The DNA shown is the 42-base CDR3, in frame from base 1. V is pared back by 2 bases and J by 4 bases, with 8 bases lying between the germline termini. The receptor library was made with RT-PCR. Sequencing took place on a NextSeq 550. The public reads were quality trimmed at Q25 with fastp and then assembled into clones with MiXCR by TCRdb, keeping productive beta chains. Under each unique CDR3 protein, matching rows form one entry showing the most common genes and DNA. This sample is represented by about 31,000 distinct CDR3 sequences; about 6.8% of them were singletons. About 35% of the sample is taken by the ten largest.

This TCR derives from a human donor who was either an allogeneic HSCT recipient or a stem cell or donor lymphocyte infusion donor (not recorded which). It is not recorded whose cells these are; they may come from a transplant donor. Here the chain combines TRBV6-5 and TRBJ2-2; the D assignment is uncertain and may be TRBD1 or TRBD2, with 5 bases supporting each. The sample consisted of blood, either unsorted or a sorted T cell fraction (not recorded which). The sequence in DNA is TGTGCCAGCAGTTACGACAGCGGCACCGGGGAGCTGTTTTTT. It specifies CASSYDSGTGELFF.